This passage covers 14 T cell receptor beta chains from one sample sequenced in a study of blood T cell repertoires in COVID-19. The protocol was immunoSEQ multiplex PCR, while the TCRdb copy is restricted to in-frame clones and leaves out a portion. The sample consists of 90,000 to 120,000 clones, around 91% of them appearing once. Sequenced material: peripheral blood. The origin of the receptors is a woman of 80 years or more with acute or convalescent COVID-19.

The chain employs TRBV18 and TRBJ2-5; 8 bases map to TRBD2. This CDR3 has 15 amino acids. Germline V lookup: CDR1 KGHSH, CDR2 LQKENI. The V segment lost 6 bases and the J segment 5 bases; nucleotides outside the gene matches: 11. CDR3 amino acids: CASSPRRGAGETQYF. In DNA form, the CDR3 reads TGTGCCAGCTCCCCCAGGCGGGGGGCAGGGGAGACCCAGTACTTC. Variable domain in full (rest from reference TRBV18 and TRBJ2-5): NAGVMQNPRHLVRRRGQEARLRCSPMKGHSHVYWYRQLPEEGLKFMVYLQKENIIDESGMPKERFSAEFPKEGPSILRIQQVVRGDSAAYFCASSPRRGAGETQYFGPGTRLLVL.

The CDR3 coding sequence is TGTGCCAGCAGCTTAAGTCCAGGGGGGTCGGCTAATGAAAAACTGTTTTTT. Protein product: CASSLSPGGSANEKLFF. V usage is TRBV7-9 and J usage is TRBJ1-4, with 7 bases lining up with TRBD1. Trimming at V came to 2 bases and at J to 3 bases, leaving 9 bases not matched to a gene. The CDR3 is 17 residues long. Germline V gene sequence: CDR1 SEHNR, CDR2 FQNEAQ (reference sequence).

This chain joins TRBV13 and TRBJ2-1, with D possibly TRBD2 on 5 matching bases. This CDR3 comprises 18 residues. CDR1 and CDR2 from the germline V gene are PRHDT and FYEKMQ (reference sequence). With 4 bases removed from V and 2 bases from J, the gap between germline ends came to 21 bases. The CDR3 DNA reads as TGTGCCAGCAGCTCCAGAGAAGTGTCTAGCCTGGCCTACAATGAGCAGTTCTTC. Its translation is CASSSREVSSLAYNEQFF.

J is TRBJ2-3 and V is TRBV6-6, with TRBD2 matching over 7 bases. In germline, CDR1 is MNHNY, CDR2 SVGAGI (reference sequence). This CDR3 is 15 amino acids long. With 0 bases clipped from V and 2 bases from J, the junction kept 2 bases outside the gene matches. CDR3 bases: TGTGCCAGCAGTTACTCGGGACTACCCACAGATACGCAGTATTTT. This translates into CASSYSGLPTDTQYF.

This rearrangement joins TRBV12-3 or TRBV12-4 to TRBJ2-2; unclear D gene. V lost 2 bases, J lost 5 bases, and 6 bases lay in between. CDR3 length: 13 amino acids. CDR3 in DNA: TGTGCCAGCAGTTTATTTGAGACCGGGGAGCTGTTTTTT. The encoded protein is CASSLFETGELFF.

This chain joins TRBV29-1 and TRBJ1-1, with a tentative D call TRBD1 (6 bases). Deletions cut 4 bases from V and 5 bases from J, with 14 bases between. Germline CDR1 is SQVTM and CDR2 is ANQGSEA. The CDR3 is 13 residues long. The CDR3 region is CSVARGLGTEAFF. Written as DNA, the CDR3 is TGCAGCGTTGCGCGGGGGCTGGGGACTGAAGCTTTCTTT. Filled out from reference TRBV29-1 and TRBJ1-1, the complete variable domain reads SAVISQKPSRDICQRGTSLTIQCQVDSQVTMMFWYRQQPGQSLTLIATANQGSEATYESGFVIDKFPISRPNLTFSTLTVSNMSPEDSSIYLCSVARGLGTEAFFGQGTRLTVV.

This clone was detected once. The chain couples TRBV6-5 to TRBJ1-2; TRBD1 aligns across 7 bases. The V gene's germline CDR1 is MNHEY and CDR2 SVGAGI. This CDR3 is 14 amino acids long. Trimming took 6 bases from V and 2 from J; bases not matched to a gene: 6. Here the CDR3 reads CASSWDRRNYGYTF. Written as DNA, the CDR3 is TGTGCCAGCAGCTGGGACAGAAGAAACTATGGCTACACCTTC.

V and J are TRBV5-1 and TRBJ2-3, with TRBD2 matching 11 bases. The V gene's germline CDR1 is SGHRS and CDR2 YFSETQ. The CDR3 runs 17 residues. After removal of 1 base from V and 2 bases from J, the junction contained 6 bases not matched to a gene. The CDR3 sequence is CASSLSLTSGDTDTQYF. CDR3 bases: TGCGCCAGCAGCTTGAGTCTGACTAGCGGGGACACAGATACGCAGTATTTT.

This chain joins TRBV18 and TRBJ1-1; 7 positions agree with TRBD1. In germline, CDR1 is KGHSH, CDR2 LQKENI. With V trimmed by 5 bases and J by 1 base, 10 bases remained unmatched. The CDR3 loop spans 16 amino acids. CDR3 sequence (DNA): TGTGCCAGCTCAACGGGTACAGGGGCGGCGAACACTGAAGCTTTCTTT. This encodes CASSTGTGAANTEAFF.

The rearrangement links TRBV7-2 to TRBJ2-3; tentative D call: TRBD1 (5 bases). Deletions cut 3 bases from V and 0 bases from J, with 13 bases between. CDR1 and CDR2 from the germline V gene are SGHTA and FQGNSA. The CDR3 spans 16 residues. DNA of the CDR3: TGTGCCAGCAGCTTCAGGGCGCAGGGAAGCACAGATACGCAGTATTTT. This translates into CASSFRAQGSTDTQYF.

The rearrangement links TRBV28 to TRBJ2-2, with 9 bases aligning to TRBD2. Germline values: CDR1 MDHEN, CDR2 SYDVKM. The CDR3 spans 14 residues. V was clipped by 8 bases and J by 2 bases; unmatched bases: 3. Here the CDR3 reads CASCSGGNTGELFF. DNA for the CDR3: TGTGCCAGCTGTAGCGGGGGAAACACCGGGGAGCTGTTTTTT.

The chain couples TRBV7-8 to TRBJ1-5; 11 positions match TRBD1. The CDR3 extends over 14 amino acids. V lost 4 bases and J lost 6; bases outside the gene matches: 2. Germline values: CDR1 SGHVS, CDR2 FQNEAQ. The CDR3 nucleotides are TGTGCCAGCAGCTGGGGACAGGGGGGTCAGCCCCAGCATTTT. Translating gives CASSWGQGGQPQHF.

The gene calls are TRBV18 and TRBJ1-4; D may be TRBD1 (6 bases). Germline CDR1 and CDR2: KGHSH and LQKENI. V gave up 3 bases and J gave up 4 bases, with 18 bases separating them. The CDR3 has 17 amino acids. The CDR3 is CASSPKIDRRINEKLFF. The CDR3, as DNA: TGTGCCAGCTCACCTAAGATCGACAGGAGAATTAATGAAAAACTGTTTTTT.

V gene TRBV19 combines with J gene TRBJ1-2, with D unresolved. Germline CDR1 LNHDA, CDR2 SQIVND (reference sequence). The CDR3 has 15 residues. V gave up 6 bases and J gave up 6 bases, with 20 bases separating them. The CDR3 region is CASSLDSAYGDGYTF. For the CDR3, the DNA is TGTGCCAGTAGCCTAGACTCGGCGTACGGGGATGGCTACACCTTC. Full variable domain (rest looked up from reference TRBV19 and TRBJ1-2): DGGITQSPKYLFRKEGQNVTLSCEQNLNHDAMYWYRQDPGQGLRLIYYSQIVNDFQKGDIAEGYSVSREKKESFPLTVTSAQKNPTAFYLCASSLDSAYGDGYTFGSGTRLTVV.